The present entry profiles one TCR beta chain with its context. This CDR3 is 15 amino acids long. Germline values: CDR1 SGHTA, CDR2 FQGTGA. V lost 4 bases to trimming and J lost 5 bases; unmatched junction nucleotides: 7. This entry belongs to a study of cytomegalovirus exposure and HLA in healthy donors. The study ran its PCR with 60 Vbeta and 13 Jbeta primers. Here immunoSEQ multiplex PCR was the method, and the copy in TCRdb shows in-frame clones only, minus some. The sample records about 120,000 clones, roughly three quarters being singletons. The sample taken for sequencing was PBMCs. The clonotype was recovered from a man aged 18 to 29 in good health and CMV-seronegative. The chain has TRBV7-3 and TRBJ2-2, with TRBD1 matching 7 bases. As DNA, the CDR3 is TGTGCCAGCAGCTCCTCGGGACAGTTGACCGGGGAGCTGTTTTTT. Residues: CASSSSGQLTGELFF.